Included here is one TCR beta chain sequence, with context. Its antigen is not identified. Extracted RNA was reverse transcribed into cDNA, the sequencing template. Sequencing was performed with immunoSEQ multiplex PCR; in TCRdb, only in-frame clones are kept and a portion is missing. The top ten hold 30% of the sample, which has fewer than 150,000 clones, roughly 63% seen once. The data originate from a study of CD8+ T cells in alopecia areata. Looking at the study overall: Administration of oral tofacitinib to treated patients was at 5 to 10 mg twice daily. Notes on the study in general: Both scalp clonality and the expanded CD8+ clones among the top 100 showed a significant decrease with tofacitinib.

As for treatment: oral pan-JAK inhibitor, 5-10 mg twice daily. This sequence was found in a human donor with alopecia areata. The starting material was CD8+ T cells sorted from blood, obtained at week 4, from a patient treated with tofacitinib.

The CDR3: CSVEPQEAEAFF. The CDR3 bases are TGCAGCGTCGAACCCCAGGAGGCTGAAGCTTTCTTT. The chain couples TRBV29-1 to TRBJ1-1, with D hard to call. CDR3 length equals 12 residues. The V end lost 6 bases, the J end lost 6 bases, and 14 bases lay between the germline ends. Looked up from germline, CDR1 is SQVTM and CDR2 is ANQGSEA.